These 15 T cell receptor beta chains were all obtained from the same sample, sequenced in a study of siplizumab effects on memory and regulatory T cells. Here immunoSEQ multiplex PCR was the method, and the copy in TCRdb shows in-frame clones only, minus some. Of about 52,000 clones in the sample, 95% to 98% are singletons; the top ten hold 0.64%. Sequencing was done on a sample of naive CD4+ T cells sorted from blood. These receptors came from a human donor in good health.

This chain joins TRBV4-2 and TRBJ2-1; D is undetermined. The V and J ends lost 0 bases and 5 bases respectively, with 11 bases between them. CDR1 LGHNA and CDR2 YNFKEQ come from the germline V gene. The length of the CDR3 is 15 residues. The CDR3 loop reads CASSQDLGRNNEQFF. The CDR3 DNA reads as TGTGCCAGCAGCCAAGATCTCGGGCGGAACAATGAGCAGTTCTTC.

J is TRBJ1-5 and V is TRBV28; D possibly corresponds to TRBD1 (6 bases). The CDR3 runs to 16 residues. V shed 6 bases and J shed 0 bases, with 15 bases lying between them. Germline CDR1 and CDR2: MDHEN and SYDVKM. The CDR3 sequence: CASSLIQGNSNQPQHF. The DNA of the CDR3 is TGTGCCAGCAGCCTCATCCAGGGGAATAGCAATCAGCCCCAGCATTTT.

This chain links TRBV6-6 with TRBJ2-3, with D possibly TRBD2 on 6 matching bases. CDR1 is MNHNY and CDR2 is SVGAGI in the germline V gene (reference sequence). Trimming pared 6 bases from V and 4 bases from J, leaving 8 bases between. CDR3 length equals 12 residues. This CDR3 reads CASSRDSDTQYF. The CDR3 DNA is TGTGCCAGCAGCAGGGACTCAGATACGCAGTATTTT.

Here the CDR3 DNA reads TGTGCCAGCAGCCAAGATCACGGACAGGGGGATGGCTACACCTTC. Translating it yields CASSQDHGQGDGYTF. The chain is built from TRBV4-2 and TRBJ1-2; 10 nucleotides align to TRBD1. CDR1 is LGHNA and CDR2 is YNFKEQ in the germline V gene. V trimming: 0 bases; J trimming: 6 bases; junction bases outside the gene matches: 4. The CDR3 extends over 15 amino acids.

V usage is TRBV5-5 and J usage is TRBJ1-3; 8 bases match TRBD1. The CDR3 covers 15 residues. CDR1 and CDR2 from the germline V gene are SGHKS and YYEKEE (reference sequence). The V segment lost 3 bases and the J segment 2 bases; nucleotides outside the gene matches: 4. As DNA, the CDR3 is TGTGCCAGCAGCTATCAGGGGGCAGCTGGAAACACCATATATTTT. Its protein is CASSYQGAAGNTIYF.

This rearrangement joins TRBV5-5 to TRBJ2-7; D uncertain. CDR1 and CDR2 from the germline V gene are SGHKS and YYEKEE (reference sequence). Trimming cost V 5 bases and J 3 bases, with 15 bases left between them. The CDR3 is made up of 14 amino acids. Written as DNA, the CDR3 is TGTGCCAGCAGGGGGATTGCAGGAAGCTACGAGCAGTACTTC. Translated: CASRGIAGSYEQYF.

The gene calls are TRBV6-5 and TRBJ1-1; TRBD1 agrees at 11 bases. Germline CDR1 reads MNHEY; CDR2 reads SVGAGI. The CDR3 spans 14 residues. V dropped 5 bases and J dropped 7; count of bases not matched to a gene: 6. CDR3 sequence (DNA): TGTGCCAGCAGTGTAGGGGACAGGGGGTTTGAAGCTTTCTTT. As protein: CASSVGDRGFEAFF.

CDR3 coding DNA: TGTGCCAGCAGTTACTCAACGGGACAACGCTCCTACGAGCAGTACTTC. Translated, it gives CASSYSTGQRSYEQYF. This rearrangement joins TRBV6-5 to TRBJ2-7; D may be TRBD1 (6 bases). Germline V gene sequence: CDR1 MNHEY, CDR2 SVGAGI. The CDR3 runs to 16 residues. V shed 0 bases and J shed 0 bases, with 12 bases lying between them.

As DNA, the CDR3 is TGTGCCAGCTCCCAGACAGGGGGCTCCTACAATGAGCAGTTCTTC. It translates to CASSQTGGSYNEQFF. The J gene is TRBJ2-1, the V gene TRBV18; 9 nucleotides align to TRBD1. Germline assignment: CDR1 KGHSH and CDR2 LQKENI. There are 15 residues in the CDR3. V was pared by 6 bases and J by 0 bases, with 3 bases of the junction left unmatched.

The rearrangement joins TRBV4-1 to TRBJ2-5; D might be TRBD1 (7 bases). Per the germline V gene, CDR1 is MGHRA and CDR2 is YSYEKL. With 0 bases removed from V and 2 bases from J, the gap between germline ends came to 22 bases. The CDR3 runs 19 residues. The CDR3 DNA is TGCGCCAGCAGCCAAGAGGGGGGACAGTTCTCCCCGTATCAAGAGACCCAGTACTTC. Protein product: CASSQEGGQFSPYQETQYF.

This clone was found once. This sequence joins TRBV6-1 and TRBJ1-5, with 10 bases fitting TRBD1. V lost 4 bases to trimming and J lost 6 bases; unmatched junction nucleotides: 9. CDR1 is MNHNS, CDR2 SASEGT, per germline. The CDR3 covers 16 residues. The CDR3 DNA is TGTGCCAGCAGTGGGGCCTCTGGGACAGGGGTTCAGCCCCAGCATTTT. Protein sequence: CASSGASGTGVQPQHF.

This sequence joins TRBV7-3 and TRBJ2-2; D could derive from TRBD1 or TRBD2 (5 bases each). This CDR3 has 18 amino acids. V was shortened by 4 bases and J by 0 bases, with 18 bases between the two germline ends. Germline V gene lookup returns CDR1 SGHTA and CDR2 FQGTGA. This chain's CDR3 is CASSSLVSGHANTGELFF. DNA for the CDR3: TGTGCCAGCAGCTCCCTCGTTTCGGGGCATGCGAACACCGGGGAGCTGTTTTTT.

The J gene is TRBJ2-7, the V gene TRBV10-1; 10 nucleotides align to TRBD1. Germline CDR1 and CDR2: WNHNN and SYGVQD (reference sequence). The V and J ends lost 6 bases and 3 bases, in that order; junction bases with no gene match: 11. The CDR3 spans 16 residues. The CDR3 loop is CASSLPEGQGNYEQYF. CDR3 sequence (DNA): TGCGCCAGCAGCCTTCCGGAGGGACAGGGGAACTACGAGCAGTACTTC.

This clone was detected only once. The chain uses TRBV6-5 and TRBJ2-4; possibly TRBD2 for D (5 bases). This CDR3 is 15 amino acids long. Per the germline V gene, CDR1 is MNHEY and CDR2 is SVGAGI. V gave up 6 bases and J gave up 4 bases, with 16 bases separating them. CDR3 loop: CASRERSGWKNIQYF. The CDR3, as DNA: TGTGCCAGCAGAGAGAGGTCGGGGTGGAAAAACATTCAGTACTTC.

This clone was recorded only once. J is TRBJ2-3 and V is TRBV18, with no clear D. Germline V lookup: CDR1 KGHSH, CDR2 LQKENI. V gave up 0 bases and J gave up 2 bases, with 6 bases separating them. The CDR3 contains 14 residues. The CDR3 region has the DNA TGTGCCAGCTCACCACCGTTCCCCACAGATACGCAGTATTTT. This encodes CASSPPFPTDTQYF.